The T cell receptor beta chain under discussion was sequenced for a study of blood T cell repertoires in COVID-19 (dated by TCRdb to the early 2020s). Study-level background: The collaborator samples originated in the United States, Italy and Spain and spanned the acute and convalescent phases of COVID-19. Where available, HLA class I and class II types were obtained from metadata supplied by the sample provider rather than from assay-based typing. Samples were obtained from the ongoing ImmuneRACE study (first 160 participants) and from some 1,200 subjects provided by 6 global collaborators. Subjects who had been exposed to COVID-19, were actively infected with it, or had recovered from it provided the deeply sampled blood TCRbeta repertoires that made up the dataset. The prospective study material was composed of cDNA or gDNA derived from T cells, B-cell-depleted T cells, or PBMCs. Nearly every sample came with metadata listing a de-identified subject ID, COVID-19 status, age in years and sex. The repertoires were released in a freely available public database intended as a resource for research on the immune response to SARS-CoV-2.

Points the paper makes about the study in general: Clinical and demographic metadata were provided uncurated, with the amount varying by source and participant.

In the prospective study, participants were roughly 18 to 95 years old, resided in about two dozen geographic areas of the United States, and were enrolled through a virtual design. In the prospective study, cohorts were assigned on the basis of participant-reported clinical history obtained from a screening survey and a study questionnaire. ImmuneRACE Cohort 3 recovered participants were defined by two consecutive negative NP/OP PCR tests, healthcare professional clearance, or symptom resolution. Each participant in the prospective study had whole blood, serum and a nasopharyngeal or oropharyngeal swab collected by mobile phlebotomists. Participants in the prospective study had the option to provide additional blood draws and questionnaires over an approximately 2-month period. Blood samples from the prospective study were shipped frozen or at room temperature prior to DNA extraction. Comment on this clone: This receptor's antigen is unknown. The input lacks base qualities; no much larger clone sits a single base away.

V has 5 bases trimmed and J has 8 bases trimmed; junction bases matching no gene number 13. The CDR3 runs 16 amino acids, cysteine and phenylalanine included. The only DNA kept is the CDR3, 48 bases in frame from the first base. The germline V gene specifies SGHNT as CDR1 and YENEEA as CDR2. TCRbeta CDR3 regions were amplified from genomic DNA using the immunoSEQ Assay, a bias-controlled multiplex PCR. The study's processing was this. The number of nucleated cells in each sample was estimated by amplification of reference gene primers within the assay. To quantify the absolute abundance of each unique TCRbeta CDR3 rearrangement, sequence reads were collapsed and filtered. For each sample, productive Simpson clonality was calculated by taking the square root of Simpson's diversity index across productive rearrangements. In its TCRdb copy, this immuneACCESS table keeps in-frame sequences only and misses some clones. Where compared with another copy, unresolved V genes explain less than half of these, and the others have no known cause. The V and J calls and clone size are taken from that table; D and trimming were inferred from the DNA. The sample yields 250,000 to 400,000 clones; around nine tenths were counted once. The top ten hold 5% to 5.5% of the sample.

Source material: PBMCs or T cells enriched from blood (not recorded which). The V and J segments used are TRBV11-3 and TRBJ2-2; TRBD1 aligns with 8 central bases. This receptor was identified in a man aged 55 to 70 who had recovered from COVID-19. The DNA reads as follows: TGTGCCAGCAGCCGCGGTTCATTGACAGGGGTTGGGGAGCTGTTTTTT. The translation is CASSRGSLTGVGELFF. Reference TRBV11-3 and TRBJ2-2 proteins supply the regions before and after the CDR3; the full variable domain is: EAGVVQSPRYKIIEKKQPVAFWCNPISGHNTLYWYLQNLGQGPELLIRYENEEAVDDSQLPKDRFSAERLKGVDSTLKIQPAELGDSAVYLCASSRGSLTGVGELFFGEGSRLTVL.